Presented here are 11 T cell receptor beta chains from one specimen sequenced in a study of CD8+ T cells in alopecia areata. Sequencing relied on a cDNA template that was reverse transcribed from extracted RNA. Profiled with immunoSEQ multiplex PCR; TCRdb holds only in-frame clones, not every one. Altogether some 200,000 clones are present, over 40% being singletons, with the ten largest covering approximately 2.4%. Treatment reported: oral pan-JAK inhibitor, 5-10 mg twice daily. The source was CD4+ T cells sorted from blood, collected around week 36, from a patient treated with tofacitinib. These TCRs come from a human donor with alopecia areata.

The chain is built from TRBV10-3 and TRBJ2-3, with 9 bases lining up with TRBD1. This CDR3 is built from 12 residues. Germline CDR1 is ENHRY and CDR2 is SYGVKD. The trim removed 8 bases at V and 3 bases at J, leaving 0 bases unmatched. CDR3 nucleotides: TGTGCCATCGGGACAGGGACAGATACGCAGTATTTT. It yields the protein CAIGTGTDTQYF.

The gene calls are TRBV28 and TRBJ2-7, with D perhaps TRBD1 (6 bases). CDR1 MDHEN and CDR2 SYDVKM come from the germline V gene. V was cut by 7 bases and J by 3 bases, with 16 bases left in between. The CDR3 totals 14 residues. CDR3 in amino acids: CASTSGTQFYEQYF. CDR3 bases: TGTGCCAGCACCTCCGGGACACAGTTCTACGAGCAGTACTTC.

The CDR3 DNA follows: TGTGCCAGCAGCCAGGACGCTCGCTCCTACAATGAGCAGTTCTTC. It yields the protein CASSQDARSYNEQFF. The chain has TRBV7-2 and TRBJ2-1; D is undetermined. With 5 bases removed from V and 0 bases from J, the gap between germline ends came to 11 bases. Germline CDR1 SGHTA, CDR2 FQGNSA. There are 15 residues in the CDR3.

The chain links TRBV30 to TRBJ2-5; D remains ambiguous. Germline V gene lookup returns CDR1 GTSNPN and CDR2 SVGIG (reference sequence). The ends were cut back, 8 bases at V and 5 bases at J, with 15 bases in the middle. CDR3 length equals 12 residues. CDR3 loop: CAVSGLPETQYF. CDR3 nucleotide sequence: TGTGCCGTATCAGGTTTACCCGAGACCCAGTACTTC.

This clone was seen more than once but under ten times. The chain uses TRBV29-1 and TRBJ1-1; no clear D. Germline assignment: CDR1 SQVTM and CDR2 ANQGSEA. V dropped 8 bases and J dropped 2 bases, with 12 bases sitting between them. This CDR3 is 12 amino acids long. The CDR3 coding sequence is TGCAGCTCTGAAGAGGGTAACACTGAAGCTTTCTTT. Encoded protein: CSSEEGNTEAFF.

This clone has just a few counts. The chain links TRBV29-1 to TRBJ2-3; D may be TRBD2 (5 bases). Germline V gene lookup returns CDR1 SQVTM and CDR2 ANQGSEA. This CDR3 contains 15 residues. The V end lost 6 bases, the J end lost 1 base, and 17 bases lay between the germline ends. The DNA for the CDR3 is TGCAGCGTAGACCCCGTCAGCGGAGGCACAGATACGCAGTATTTT. Residues: CSVDPVSGGTDTQYF.

Worth noting for this clone: Other nucleotide sequences in the sample specify the same CDR3. This chain uses TRBV30 with TRBJ2-5, with unresolved D. Germline V gene data show CDR1 as GTSNPN and CDR2 as SVGIG (reference sequence). The CDR3 covers 11 residues. Trimming removed 0 bases at V and 5 bases at J, with 4 bases between. For the CDR3, the DNA is TGTGCCTGGAGTGTCCGGGAGACCCAGTACTTC. Its protein product is CAWSVRETQYF.

This chain joins TRBV6-5 and TRBJ2-2; a possible D gene is TRBD2 (5 bases). Between the trimmed V and J ends, which lost 8 bases and 2 bases, there was a span of 12 bases. Per germline, CDR1 MNHEY and CDR2 SVGAGI. This CDR3 spans 14 amino acids. The CDR3 protein is CASLISDNTGELFF. The CDR3 nucleotides are TGTGCCAGCCTGATTAGCGACAACACCGGGGAGCTGTTTTTT.

This clone was found a few times. This chain joins TRBV10-3 and TRBJ2-5, with D unresolved. The V end was cut by 2 bases, the J end by 0 bases, with 10 bases between. Germline values: CDR1 ENHRY, CDR2 SYGVKD. The CDR3 covers 15 residues. The CDR3 DNA reads as TGTGCCATCAGTGAGCCCAGAAGGTACCAAGAGACCCAGTACTTC. Amino acid sequence: CAISEPRRYQETQYF.

This rearrangement joins TRBV7-9 to TRBJ2-7; tentatively, D is TRBD1 or TRBD2 (5 bases each). Trimming pared 3 bases from V and 0 bases from J, leaving 12 bases between. CDR3 length: 15 amino acids. From germline, CDR1 is SEHNR and CDR2 FQNEAQ (reference sequence). The CDR3 sequence: CASSLGEVSSYEQYF. CDR3 sequence (DNA): TGTGCCAGCAGCTTGGGGGAAGTGAGCTCCTACGAGCAGTACTTC.

The chain uses TRBV9 and TRBJ2-1; D not certain. Germline V gene data show CDR1 as SGDLS and CDR2 as YYNGEE. The CDR3 runs to 12 residues. V dropped 4 bases and J dropped 9 bases, with 11 bases sitting between them. CDR3 sequence (DNA): TGTGCCAGCAGCCCGCAGTCCTCTGAGCAGTTCTTC. As protein: CASSPQSSEQFF.